This T cell receptor beta chain was profiled in a study of T cell changes during pregnancy in multiple sclerosis (dated by TCRdb to the late 2010s). Regarding the complete study: The study looked at changes in the T cell repertoire across pregnancy in women with multiple sclerosis.

As to this clone: Its antigen target is currently unknown. The junction shows a germline mismatch at one end, possibly a read error.

The library was produced with the immunoSEQ multiplex PCR assay. TCRdb's version of the immuneACCESS table is confined to in-frame rearrangements and falls short of the full clone set. An unresolved V gene accounts for under half of the shortfall where checked; the remainder is of unknown origin. For this sample there are about 100,000 clones; 90% to 95% appear just once. About 0.9% of the sample is taken by the ten largest. From the cysteine through the phenylalanine, the CDR3 covers 14 amino acids. Only the CDR3 part of the read is kept: 42 bases, read in frame from the first base. CDR1 and CDR2 (MNHNS, SASEGT) derive from the germline V gene.

Here the sequenced sample was peripheral blood, taken before pregnancy. This sequence was found in a female donor with multiple sclerosis, enrolled in a pregnancy study. The rearranged segments are TRBV6-1 and TRBJ1-2; TRBD1 could be the D gene, as 6 bases match. The CDR3 sequence is CAGRTINRDKNLHF. The bases are TGTGCCGGCCGCACGATTAACCGGGACAAGAATCTCCACTTC.